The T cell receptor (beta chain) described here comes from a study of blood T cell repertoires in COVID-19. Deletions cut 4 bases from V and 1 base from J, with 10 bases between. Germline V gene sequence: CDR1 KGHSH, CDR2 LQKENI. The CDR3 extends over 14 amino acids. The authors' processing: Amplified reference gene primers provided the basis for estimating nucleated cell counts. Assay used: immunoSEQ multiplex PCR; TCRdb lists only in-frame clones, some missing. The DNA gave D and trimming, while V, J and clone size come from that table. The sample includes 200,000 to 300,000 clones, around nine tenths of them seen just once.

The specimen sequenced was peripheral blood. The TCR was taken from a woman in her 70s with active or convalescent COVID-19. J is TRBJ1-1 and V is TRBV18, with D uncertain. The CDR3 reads CASSLRVSNTEAFF. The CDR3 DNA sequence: TGTGCCAGCTCACTCCGGGTGTCGAACACTGAAGCTTTCTTT.